A single sample is the source of the 18 T cell receptor beta chains below, sequenced in a study of blood T cell repertoires in COVID-19 (dated by TCRdb to the early 2020s). Library preparation was by the immunoSEQ multiplex PCR assay. TCRdb carries this immuneACCESS record with in-frame sequences only. Its versions omit some clonotypes, under half of them owing to an unresolved V gene in the studies checked, with the rest unexplained. The sample has approximately 100,000 clones on record, roughly 69% of them singletons. About 6% of the sample comes from the top ten. The material sequenced was peripheral blood. The receptors here all came from a man of 80 years or more with acute or convalescent COVID-19.

The chain joins TRBV6-2 or TRBV6-3 to TRBJ2-7, with 7 bases identical to TRBD2. Germline values: CDR1 MNHEY, CDR2 SVGEGT. The CDR3 is 14 residues long. V lost 4 bases, J lost 6 bases, and 9 bases stayed unmatched. The CDR3 DNA reads TGTGCCAGCAGTTCTGTGGGGGAGGGACTCGAGCAGTACTTC. The encoded protein is CASSSVGEGLEQYF.

This chain uses TRBV11-3 with TRBJ2-1; TRBD2 matches at 7 bases. The CDR3 is 13 amino acids. The V gene end was trimmed by 3 bases and the J gene end by 6 bases; junction bases not matched to a gene: 2. Germline V CDR1 and CDR2: SGHNT, YENEEA. CDR3: CASSFGGVNEQFF. Here the CDR3 DNA reads TGTGCCAGCAGCTTTGGGGGGGTCAATGAGCAGTTCTTC.

Here the CDR3 reads CASSLASGYSNQPQHF. For the CDR3, the DNA is TGTGCCAGCAGCTTGGCCTCAGGCTATAGCAATCAGCCCCAGCATTTT. The chain recombines TRBV5-6 with TRBJ1-5, with D unresolved. V was shortened by 0 bases and J by 0 bases, with 10 bases between the two germline ends. There are 16 residues in the CDR3. In germline, CDR1 is SGHDT, CDR2 YYEEEE.

CDR3 residues: CASSLTSGASEQFF. CDR3 nucleotides: TGTGCCAGCAGTTTAACTAGCGGCGCCTCGGAGCAGTTCTTC. V usage is TRBV28 and J usage is TRBJ2-1, with TRBD2 matching over 8 bases. Looked up from germline, CDR1 is MDHEN and CDR2 is SYDVKM. The CDR3 runs to 14 residues. V gave up 2 bases and J gave up 10 bases; unmatched junction bases: 7.

The chain combines TRBV11-2 with TRBJ2-7; D unresolved. Trimming left V 5 bases short and J 4 bases short, with 9 bases between. CDR3 length equals 12 residues. The germline V gene encodes CDR1 SGHAT and CDR2 FQNNGV. The CDR3 protein is CASSPNRYEQYF. DNA for the CDR3: TGTGCCAGCAGCCCTAACAGATACGAGCAGTACTTC. Using reference TRBV11-2 and TRBJ2-7 for the parts outside the CDR3, the full variable domain is EAGVAQSPRYKIIEKRQSVAFWCNPISGHATLYWYQQILGQGPKLLIQFQNNGVVDDSQLPKDRFSAERLKGVDSTLKIQPAKLEDSAVYLCASSPNRYEQYFGPGTRLTVT.

The chain carries TRBV10-3 and TRBJ1-5, with D uncertain. Germline V lookup: CDR1 ENHRY, CDR2 SYGVKD. The CDR3 extends over 13 amino acids. Trimming took 0 bases from V and 5 from J, leaving 5 bases between them. This CDR3 is CAISESADQPQHF. The DNA for the CDR3 is TGTGCCATCAGTGAGTCGGCGGATCAGCCCCAGCATTTT.

This clone has only one observation. This chain uses TRBV5-6 with TRBJ2-7; D is perhaps TRBD2 (6 bases). Germline values: CDR1 SGHDT, CDR2 YYEEEE. The V end lost 5 bases, the J end lost 5 bases, and 20 bases lay between the germline ends. This CDR3 has 15 amino acids. The DNA for the CDR3 is TGTGCCAGCAGTCTGGTATACGGGAGAAGGGACGAGCAGTACTTC. Translation: CASSLVYGRRDEQYF. Full variable domain (missing parts from reference TRBV5-6 and TRBJ2-7): DAGVTQSPTHLIKTRGQQVTLRCSPKSGHDTVSWYQQALGQGPQFIFQYYEEEERQRGNFPDRFSGHQFPNYSSELNVNALLLGDSALYLCASSLVYGRRDEQYFGPGTRLTVT.

This rearrangement joins TRBV11-2 to TRBJ2-5; D perhaps matches TRBD2 (6 bases). The germline V gene has CDR1 SGHAT and CDR2 FQNNGV. There are 15 residues in the CDR3. The V end was cut by 4 bases, the J end by 1 base, with 13 bases between. CDR3: CASSSTRGFQETQYF. The CDR3 DNA sequence: TGTGCCAGCAGCTCTACACGGGGGTTCCAAGAGACCCAGTACTTC. Full variable domain (rest looked up from reference TRBV11-2 and TRBJ2-5): EAGVAQSPRYKIIEKRQSVAFWCNPISGHATLYWYQQILGQGPKLLIQFQNNGVVDDSQLPKDRFSAERLKGVDSTLKIQPAKLEDSAVYLCASSSTRGFQETQYFGPGTRLLVL.

The V call is TRBV28, the J call TRBJ1-1, with 8 bases identical to TRBD1. The CDR3 totals 16 residues. Trimming took 1 base from V and 10 from J; bases not matched to a gene: 14. Germline V gene sequence: CDR1 MDHEN, CDR2 SYDVKM. CDR3 in DNA: TGTGCCAGCAGTTTATTCCATCGGGGACAGGCCGGAGGAGCTTTCTTT. This gives the protein CASSLFHRGQAGGAFF.

This chain links TRBV5-1 with TRBJ1-1; 9 nucleotides line up with TRBD1. Germline-derived CDR1 and CDR2 are SGHRS and YFSETQ. The V and J ends lost 4 bases and 3 bases, in that order; junction bases with no gene match: 1. The CDR3 has 13 residues. CDR3 residues: CASSRQGDTEAFF. The CDR3 DNA follows: TGCGCCAGCAGCCGACAGGGGGACACTGAAGCTTTCTTT.

The chain links TRBV7-2 to TRBJ1-1; D gene unclear. CDR1 SGHTA and CDR2 FQGNSA come from the germline V gene. Between the trimmed V and J ends, which lost 1 base and 1 base, there was a span of 7 bases. The CDR3 consists of 14 residues. CDR3 nucleotides: TGTGCCAGCAGCTTAGGACAAGGGAACACTGAAGCTTTCTTT. Protein sequence: CASSLGQGNTEAFF.

The chain uses TRBV7-9 and TRBJ2-1; D is unclear. The germline V gene has CDR1 SEHNR and CDR2 FQNEAQ (reference sequence). This CDR3 contains 12 residues. V lost 1 base and J 7 bases, leaving 5 bases between the germline ends. CDR3 region: CASSLDQNEQFF. The CDR3 nucleotides are TGTGCCAGCAGCTTAGACCAGAATGAGCAGTTCTTC.

The CDR3 loop reads CASSIPGGKYEQYF. CDR3 sequence (DNA): TGTGCCAGTAGTATACCGGGGGGGAAATACGAGCAGTACTTC. The rearrangement joins TRBV19 to TRBJ2-7; 8 bases are a match to TRBD2. Looked up from germline, CDR1 is LNHDA and CDR2 is SQIVND (reference sequence). The CDR3 runs to 14 residues. The ends lost 2 bases at V and 4 bases at J; junction bases unmatched: 4.

This rearrangement joins TRBV3-1 (or the pseudogene TRBV3-2) to TRBJ1-1, with D tentatively TRBD1 (5 bases). This CDR3 is built from 14 residues. Germline CDR1 is LGHDT and CDR2 is YNNKEL (reference sequence). Trimming removed 4 bases from V and 2 bases from J, with 11 bases in between. The DNA of the CDR3 is TGTGCCAGCAGCCTCCTAGGGGTTAACACTGAAGCTTTCTTT. Amino acids: CASSLLGVNTEAFF.

The CDR3 DNA sequence: TGTGCCAGCAGCCCTGGGAGAGTGACTAATGAAAAACTGTTTTTT. The encoded protein is CASSPGRVTNEKLFF. The chain uses TRBV7-9 and TRBJ1-4; D ambiguous. V was shortened by 5 bases and J by 2 bases, with 12 bases between the two germline ends. CDR3 length: 15 amino acids. Germline CDR1 is SEHNR and CDR2 is FQNEAQ (reference sequence).

Comments on this clone: Distinct nucleotide sequences in the sample also encode this CDR3. The chain has TRBV18 and TRBJ1-3, with D uncertain. The CDR3 length is 13 residues. Deletions cut 2 bases from V and 4 bases from J, with 6 bases between. Germline V gene sequence: CDR1 KGHSH, CDR2 LQKENI. The DNA for the CDR3 is TGTGCCAGCTCACCATCCGGGGGAAACACCATATATTTT. Its translation: CASSPSGGNTIYF. The variable domain in full, completed from reference TRBV18 and TRBJ1-3, reads NAGVMQNPRHLVRRRGQEARLRCSPMKGHSHVYWYRQLPEEGLKFMVYLQKENIIDESGMPKERFSAEFPKEGPSILRIQQVVRGDSAAYFCASSPSGGNTIYFGEGSWLTVV.

CDR3 loop: CASSLTGDSNQPQHF. DNA for the CDR3: TGCGCCAGCAGCTTAACGGGGGATAGCAATCAGCCCCAGCATTTT. The chain carries TRBV5-1 and TRBJ1-5; D may be TRBD1 (5 bases). Trimming cost V 2 bases and J 0 bases, with 9 bases left between them. Germline assignment: CDR1 SGHRS and CDR2 YFSETQ. The CDR3 runs 15 residues.

The V and J genes are TRBV19 and TRBJ1-1; 10 nucleotides match TRBD1. The V and J ends lost 6 bases and 5 bases, in that order; junction bases with no gene match: 9. The length of the CDR3 is 15 residues. Germline CDR1 and CDR2: LNHDA and SQIVND (reference sequence). CDR3: CASRTTGGGRTEAFF. Written as DNA, the CDR3 is TGTGCCAGTAGGACGACAGGGGGCGGTAGGACTGAAGCTTTCTTT.